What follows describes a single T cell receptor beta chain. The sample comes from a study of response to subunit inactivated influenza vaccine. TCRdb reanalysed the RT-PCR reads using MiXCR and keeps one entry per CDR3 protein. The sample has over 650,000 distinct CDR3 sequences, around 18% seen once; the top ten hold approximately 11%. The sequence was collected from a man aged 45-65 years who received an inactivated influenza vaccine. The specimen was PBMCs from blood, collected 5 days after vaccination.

The CDR3 sequence is CATMAGVAYNEQFF. The CDR3 region has the DNA TGTGCAACGATGGCGGGAGTAGCCTACAATGAGCAGTTCTTC. The chain combines TRBV7-8 with TRBJ2-1; 7 bases align to TRBD2. Germline CDR1 SGHVS, CDR2 FQNEAQ. This CDR3 is 14 amino acids long.